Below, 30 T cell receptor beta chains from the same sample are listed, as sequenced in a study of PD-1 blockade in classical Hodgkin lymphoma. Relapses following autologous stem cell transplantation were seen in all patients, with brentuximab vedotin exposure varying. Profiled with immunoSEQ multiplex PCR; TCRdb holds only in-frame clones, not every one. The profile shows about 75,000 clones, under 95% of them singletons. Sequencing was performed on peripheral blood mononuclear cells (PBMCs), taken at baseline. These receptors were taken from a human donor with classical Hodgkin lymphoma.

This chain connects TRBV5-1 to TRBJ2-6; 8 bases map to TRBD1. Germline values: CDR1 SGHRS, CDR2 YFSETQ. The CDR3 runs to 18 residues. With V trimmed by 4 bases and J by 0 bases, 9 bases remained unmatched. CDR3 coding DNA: TGCGCCAGCAGCCTCTCCGGGACAGGTCTCTCTGGGGCCAACGTCCTGACTTTC. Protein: CASSLSGTGLSGANVLTF.

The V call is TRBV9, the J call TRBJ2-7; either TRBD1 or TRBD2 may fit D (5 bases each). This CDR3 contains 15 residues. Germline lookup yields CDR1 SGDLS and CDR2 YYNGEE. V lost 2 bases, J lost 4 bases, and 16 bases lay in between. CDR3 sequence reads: CASSVGTGIRYEQYF. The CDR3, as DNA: TGTGCCAGCAGCGTTGGGACCGGCATCCGATACGAGCAGTACTTC.

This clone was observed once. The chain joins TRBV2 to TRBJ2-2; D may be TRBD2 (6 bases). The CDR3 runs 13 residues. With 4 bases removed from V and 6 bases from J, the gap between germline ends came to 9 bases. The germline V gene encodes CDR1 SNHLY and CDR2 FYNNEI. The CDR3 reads CASSVGEAGELFF. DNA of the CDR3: TGTGCCAGCAGTGTCGGGGAGGCCGGGGAGCTGTTTTTT. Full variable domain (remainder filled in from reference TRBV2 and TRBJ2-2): EPEVTQTPSHQVTQMGQEVILRCVPISNHLYFYWYRQILGQKVEFLVSFYNNEISEKSEIFDDQFSVERPDGSNFTLKIRSTKLEDSAMYFCASSVGEAGELFFGEGSRLTVL.

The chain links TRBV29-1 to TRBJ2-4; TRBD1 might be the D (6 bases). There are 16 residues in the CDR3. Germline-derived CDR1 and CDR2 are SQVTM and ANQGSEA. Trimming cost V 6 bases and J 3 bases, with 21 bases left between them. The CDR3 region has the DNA TGCAGCGTCTCGGCAACAGGGAAAGAAGGCAAAAACATTCAGTACTTC. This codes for CSVSATGKEGKNIQYF. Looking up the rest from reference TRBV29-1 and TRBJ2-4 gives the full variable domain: SAVISQKPSRDICQRGTSLTIQCQVDSQVTMMFWYRQQPGQSLTLIATANQGSEATYESGFVIDKFPISRPNLTFSTLTVSNMSPEDSSIYLCSVSATGKEGKNIQYFGAGTRLSVL.

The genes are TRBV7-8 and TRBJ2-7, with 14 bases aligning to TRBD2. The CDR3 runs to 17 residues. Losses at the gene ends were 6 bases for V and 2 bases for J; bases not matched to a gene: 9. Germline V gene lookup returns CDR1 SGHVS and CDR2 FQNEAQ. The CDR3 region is CASRRTGTSGGAYEQYF. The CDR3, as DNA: TGTGCCAGCAGACGAACCGGGACTAGCGGGGGAGCCTACGAGCAGTACTTC. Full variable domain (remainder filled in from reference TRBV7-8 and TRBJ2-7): GAGVSQSPRYKVAKRGQDVALRCDPISGHVSLFWYQQALGQGPEFLTYFQNEAQLDKSGLPSDRFFAERPEGSVSTLKIQRTQQEDSAVYLCASRRTGTSGGAYEQYFGPGTRLTVT.

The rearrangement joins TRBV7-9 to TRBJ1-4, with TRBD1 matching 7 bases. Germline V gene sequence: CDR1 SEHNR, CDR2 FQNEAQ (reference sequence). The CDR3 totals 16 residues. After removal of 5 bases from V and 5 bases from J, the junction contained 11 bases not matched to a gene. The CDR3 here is CASSRDSPHLNEKLFF. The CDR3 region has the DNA TGTGCCAGCAGCCGGGACAGTCCCCATTTAAATGAAAAACTGTTTTTT.

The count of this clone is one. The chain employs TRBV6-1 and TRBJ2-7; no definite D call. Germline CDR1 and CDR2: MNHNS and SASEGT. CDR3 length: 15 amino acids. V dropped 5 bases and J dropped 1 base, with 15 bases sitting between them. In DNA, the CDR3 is TGTGCCAGCAGTAGCAACCCGATGGGGTCCTACGAGCAGTACTTC. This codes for CASSSNPMGSYEQYF.

The CDR3 sequence: CASSYSGTPNEKLFF. CDR3 in DNA: TGTGCCAGCAGTTATTCCGGGACCCCTAATGAAAAACTGTTTTTT. The V gene is TRBV27, the J gene TRBJ1-4; possibly TRBD1 for D (5 bases). The CDR3 totals 15 residues. Germline CDR1 and CDR2: MNHEY and SMNVEV (reference sequence). V was shortened by 4 bases and J by 3 bases, with 12 bases between the two germline ends. Looking up the rest from reference TRBV27 and TRBJ1-4 gives the full variable domain: EAQVTQNPRYLITVTGKKLTVTCSQNMNHEYMSWYRQDPGLGLRQIYYSMNVEVTDKGDVPEGYKVSRKEKRNFPLILESPSPNQTSLYFCASSYSGTPNEKLFFGSGTQLSVL.

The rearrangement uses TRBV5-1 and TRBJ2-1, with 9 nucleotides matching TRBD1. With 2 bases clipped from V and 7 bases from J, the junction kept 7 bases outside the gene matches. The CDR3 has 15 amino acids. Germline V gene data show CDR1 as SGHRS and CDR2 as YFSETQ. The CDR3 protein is CASSFNRGPGNEQFF. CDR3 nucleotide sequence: TGCGCCAGCAGCTTCAACAGGGGGCCAGGGAATGAGCAGTTCTTC. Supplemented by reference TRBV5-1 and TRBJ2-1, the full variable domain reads KAGVTQTPRYLIKTRGQQVTLSCSPISGHRSVSWYQQTPGQGLQFLFEYFSETQRNKGNFPGRFSGRQFSNSRSEMNVSTLELGDSALYLCASSFNRGPGNEQFFGPGTRLTVL.

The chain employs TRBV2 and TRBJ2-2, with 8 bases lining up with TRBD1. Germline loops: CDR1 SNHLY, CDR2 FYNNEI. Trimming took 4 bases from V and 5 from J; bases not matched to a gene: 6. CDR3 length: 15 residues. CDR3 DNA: TGTGCCAGCAGTGCGACAGGGGAAACTACCGGGGAGCTGTTTTTT. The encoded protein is CASSATGETTGELFF.

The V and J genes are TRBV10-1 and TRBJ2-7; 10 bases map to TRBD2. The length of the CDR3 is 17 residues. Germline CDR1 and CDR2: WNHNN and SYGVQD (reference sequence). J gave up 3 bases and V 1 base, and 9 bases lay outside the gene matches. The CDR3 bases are TGCGCCAGCAGTGAGTTAATCCCTAGCGGGGGAATCTACGAGCAGTACTTC. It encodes CASSELIPSGGIYEQYF.

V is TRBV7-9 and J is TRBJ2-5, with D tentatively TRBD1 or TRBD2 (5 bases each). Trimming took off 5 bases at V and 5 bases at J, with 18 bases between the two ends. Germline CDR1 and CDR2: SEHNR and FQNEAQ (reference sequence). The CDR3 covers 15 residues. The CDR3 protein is CASSPRDQEMETQYF. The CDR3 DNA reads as TGTGCCAGCAGCCCACGGGACCAAGAAATGGAGACCCAGTACTTC.

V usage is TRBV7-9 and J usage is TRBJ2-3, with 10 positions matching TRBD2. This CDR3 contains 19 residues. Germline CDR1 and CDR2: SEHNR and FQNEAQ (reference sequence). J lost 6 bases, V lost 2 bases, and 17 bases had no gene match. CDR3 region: CASSLKPLAGALRLDTQYF. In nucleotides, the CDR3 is TGTGCCAGCAGCTTAAAACCGCTAGCGGGGGCCCTAAGGTTGGATACGCAGTATTTT.

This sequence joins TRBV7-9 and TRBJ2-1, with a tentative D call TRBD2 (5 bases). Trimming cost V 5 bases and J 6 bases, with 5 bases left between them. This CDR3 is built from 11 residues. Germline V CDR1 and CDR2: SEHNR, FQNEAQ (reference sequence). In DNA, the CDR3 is TGTGCCAGCAGCGAGGGCAATGAGCAGTTCTTC. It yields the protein CASSEGNEQFF.

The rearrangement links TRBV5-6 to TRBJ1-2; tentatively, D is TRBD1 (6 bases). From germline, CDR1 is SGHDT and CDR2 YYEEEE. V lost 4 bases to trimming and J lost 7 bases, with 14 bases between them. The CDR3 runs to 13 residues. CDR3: CASSLGQISGYTF. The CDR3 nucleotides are TGTGCCAGCAGCCTAGGACAGATCAGTGGCTACACCTTC.

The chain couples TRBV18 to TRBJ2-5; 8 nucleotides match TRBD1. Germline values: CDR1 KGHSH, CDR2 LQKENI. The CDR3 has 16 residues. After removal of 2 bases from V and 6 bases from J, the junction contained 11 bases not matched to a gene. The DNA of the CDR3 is TGTGCCAGCTCACCAGGGACAGGAGTAGGGCATCAGACCCAGTACTTC. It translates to CASSPGTGVGHQTQYF. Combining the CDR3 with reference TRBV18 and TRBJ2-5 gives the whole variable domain NAGVMQNPRHLVRRRGQEARLRCSPMKGHSHVYWYRQLPEEGLKFMVYLQKENIIDESGMPKERFSAEFPKEGPSILRIQQVVRGDSAAYFCASSPGTGVGHQTQYFGPGTRLLVL.

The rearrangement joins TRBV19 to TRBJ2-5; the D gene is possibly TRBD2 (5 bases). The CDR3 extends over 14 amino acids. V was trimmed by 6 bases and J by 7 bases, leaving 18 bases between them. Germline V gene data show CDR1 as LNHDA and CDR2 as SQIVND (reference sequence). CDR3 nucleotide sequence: TGTGCCAGTAGGACGCAAGCTTTCAGCGGGACCCAGTACTTC. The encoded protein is CASRTQAFSGTQYF.

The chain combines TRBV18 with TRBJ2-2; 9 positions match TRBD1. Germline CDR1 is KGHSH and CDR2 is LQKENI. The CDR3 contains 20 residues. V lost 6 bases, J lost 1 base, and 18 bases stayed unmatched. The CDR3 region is CASSPGPGQGRFLNTGELFF. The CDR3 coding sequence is TGTGCCAGCTCCCCCGGACCGGGACAGGGTCGATTTTTGAACACCGGGGAGCTGTTTTTT. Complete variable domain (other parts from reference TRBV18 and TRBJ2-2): NAGVMQNPRHLVRRRGQEARLRCSPMKGHSHVYWYRQLPEEGLKFMVYLQKENIIDESGMPKERFSAEFPKEGPSILRIQQVVRGDSAAYFCASSPGPGQGRFLNTGELFFGEGSRLTVL.

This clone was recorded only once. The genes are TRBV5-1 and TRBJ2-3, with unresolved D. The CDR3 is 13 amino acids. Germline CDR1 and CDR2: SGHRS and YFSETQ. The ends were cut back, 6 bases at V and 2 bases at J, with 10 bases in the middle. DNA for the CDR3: TGCGCCAGCATGCGTGATTTCACAGATACGCAGTATTTT. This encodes CASMRDFTDTQYF.

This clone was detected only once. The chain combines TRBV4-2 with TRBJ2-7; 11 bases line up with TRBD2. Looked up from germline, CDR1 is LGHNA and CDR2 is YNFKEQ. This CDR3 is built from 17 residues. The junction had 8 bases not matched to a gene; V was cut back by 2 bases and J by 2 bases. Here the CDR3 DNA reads TGTGCCAGCAGCCAAAGGGAGTCTAGCGGGGGGACCTACGAGCAGTACTTC. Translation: CASSQRESSGGTYEQYF.

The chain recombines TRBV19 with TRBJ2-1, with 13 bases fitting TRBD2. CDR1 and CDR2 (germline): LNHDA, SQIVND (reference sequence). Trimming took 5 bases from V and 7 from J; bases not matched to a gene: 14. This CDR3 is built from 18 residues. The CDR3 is CASSLWTSGSPHRNEQFF. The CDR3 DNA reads TGTGCCAGTAGTTTATGGACTAGCGGGAGCCCCCATCGGAATGAGCAGTTCTTC.

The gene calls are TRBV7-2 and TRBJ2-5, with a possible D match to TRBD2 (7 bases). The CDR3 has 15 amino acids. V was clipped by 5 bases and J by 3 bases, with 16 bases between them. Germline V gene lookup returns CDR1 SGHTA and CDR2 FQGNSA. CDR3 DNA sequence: TGTGCCAGCAGCGCACAGGGCCTAGCGGAAGAGACCCAGTACTTC. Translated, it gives CASSAQGLAEETQYF.

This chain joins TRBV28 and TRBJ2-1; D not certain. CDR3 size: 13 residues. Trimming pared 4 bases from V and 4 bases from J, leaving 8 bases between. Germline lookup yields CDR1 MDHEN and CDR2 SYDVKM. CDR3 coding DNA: TGTGCCAGCAGTTCCCCGGGTTACAATGAGCAGTTCTTC. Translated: CASSSPGYNEQFF.

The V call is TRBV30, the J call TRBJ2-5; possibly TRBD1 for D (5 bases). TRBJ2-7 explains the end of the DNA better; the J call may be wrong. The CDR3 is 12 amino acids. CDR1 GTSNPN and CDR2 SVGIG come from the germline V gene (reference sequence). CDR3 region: CAWSPDIYEQYF. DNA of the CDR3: TGTGCCTGGAGTCCGGACATTTACGAGCAGTACTTC.

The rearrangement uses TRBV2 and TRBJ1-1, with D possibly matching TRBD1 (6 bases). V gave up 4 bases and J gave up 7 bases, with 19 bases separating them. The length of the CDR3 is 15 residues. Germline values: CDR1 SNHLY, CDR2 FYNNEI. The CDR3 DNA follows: TGTGCCAGCAGTGCCAACAGGGCCCGCGGGGTTGAAGCTTTCTTT. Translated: CASSANRARGVEAFF. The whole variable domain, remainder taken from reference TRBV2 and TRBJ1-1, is EPEVTQTPSHQVTQMGQEVILRCVPISNHLYFYWYRQILGQKVEFLVSFYNNEISEKSEIFDDQFSVERPDGSNFTLKIRSTKLEDSAMYFCASSANRARGVEAFFGQGTRLTVV.

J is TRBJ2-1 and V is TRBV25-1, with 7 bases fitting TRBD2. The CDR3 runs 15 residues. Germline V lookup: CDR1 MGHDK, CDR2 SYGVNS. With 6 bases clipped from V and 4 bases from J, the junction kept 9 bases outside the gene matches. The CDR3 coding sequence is TGTGCCAGCAGCTCTCTAGCGGATTATTACAATGAGCAGTTCTTC. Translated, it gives CASSSLADYYNEQFF.

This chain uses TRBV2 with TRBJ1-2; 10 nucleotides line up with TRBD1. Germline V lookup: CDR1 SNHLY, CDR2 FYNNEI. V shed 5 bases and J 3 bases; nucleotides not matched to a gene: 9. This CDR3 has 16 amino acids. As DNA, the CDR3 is TGTGCCAGCAGTCGGGACAGGGGAGAAGTTGACTATGGCTACACCTTC. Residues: CASSRDRGEVDYGYTF.

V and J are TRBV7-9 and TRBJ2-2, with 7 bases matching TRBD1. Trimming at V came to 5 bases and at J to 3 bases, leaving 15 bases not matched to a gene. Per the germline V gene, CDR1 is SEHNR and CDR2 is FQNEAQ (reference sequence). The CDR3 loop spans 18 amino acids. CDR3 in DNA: TGTGCCAGCAGCCCCCCGGGACAGAACGTACGTTACACCGGGGAGCTGTTTTTT. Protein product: CASSPPGQNVRYTGELFF.

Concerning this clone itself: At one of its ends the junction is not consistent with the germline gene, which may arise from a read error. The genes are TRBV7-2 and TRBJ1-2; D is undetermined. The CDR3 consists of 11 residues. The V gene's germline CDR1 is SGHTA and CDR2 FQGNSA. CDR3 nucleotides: TGTGCCAGCAGCTTAGAGGGAAGAGGCCTCTTC. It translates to CASSLEGRGLF.

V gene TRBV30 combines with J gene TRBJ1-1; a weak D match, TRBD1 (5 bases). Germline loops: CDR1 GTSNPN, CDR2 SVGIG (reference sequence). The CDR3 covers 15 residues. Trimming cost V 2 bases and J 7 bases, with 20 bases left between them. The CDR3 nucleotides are TGTGCCTGGAGTCCCGCGGGGCCCCTTGCCAATGAAGCTTTCTTT. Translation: CAWSPAGPLANEAFF.